The 11 T cell receptor beta chains in this list originate from one sample, sequenced in a study of OX40 agonist ivuxolimab in advanced cancers. The method behind the library was the immunoSEQ multiplex PCR assay. This is the immuneACCESS table as TCRdb keeps it, with only in-frame sequences that have V and J called. A part of the clones is gone; compared with another copy, unresolved V genes explain less than half, and the rest is unexplained. A total of 70,000 or so clones appear in this sample, about 88% of them only once. The ten biggest clones cover approximately 8.4% of the sample. The material sequenced was CD4+ or CD8+ T cells sorted from blood, taken in a trial of the OX40 agonist ivuxolimab. The receptor set was obtained from an adult with an advanced solid tumor such as melanoma, head and neck, liver or kidney cancer.

V is TRBV6-6 and J is TRBJ2-1, with a weak D call TRBD2 (6 bases). The CDR3 spans 12 residues. Germline CDR1 and CDR2: MNHNY and SVGAGI (reference sequence). V was trimmed by 0 bases and J by 10 bases, leaving 7 bases between them. The DNA for the CDR3 is TGTGCCAGCAGTTACTCTGGGGGGGAGCAGTTCTTC. It encodes CASSYSGGEQFF.

This sequence joins TRBV4-1 and TRBJ2-1; the match to TRBD2 covers 10 bases. The CDR3 has 19 amino acids. The trim removed 0 bases at V and 0 bases at J, leaving 8 bases unmatched. Germline values: CDR1 MGHRA, CDR2 YSYEKL. The CDR3 coding sequence is TGCGCCAGCAGCCAAGATGAGCTAGCGGGGGCGAGCTCCTACAATGAGCAGTTCTTC. This encodes CASSQDELAGASSYNEQFF.

The chain combines TRBV2 with TRBJ2-7; no definite D call. The CDR3 is made up of 11 amino acids. Trimming removed 5 bases from V and 6 bases from J, with 8 bases in between. Germline-derived CDR1 and CDR2 are SNHLY and FYNNEI. CDR3 sequence reads: CASSLVVEQYF. The CDR3 DNA is TGTGCCAGCAGTTTAGTTGTCGAGCAGTACTTC.

The rearrangement uses TRBV30 and TRBJ1-4; TRBD1 matches at 8 bases. Germline-derived CDR1 and CDR2 are GTSNPN and SVGIG (reference sequence). J lost 3 bases, V lost 4 bases, and 7 bases had no gene match. The CDR3 sequence is 15 residues long. The CDR3 protein is CAWKGLGQANEKLFF. The CDR3 coding sequence is TGTGCCTGGAAGGGGTTGGGACAGGCTAATGAAAAACTGTTTTTT.

V usage is TRBV30 and J usage is TRBJ1-1; 8 nucleotides agree with TRBD1. This CDR3 has 13 residues. The germline CDR1 and CDR2 sequences are GTSNPN and SVGIG (reference sequence). Trimming cost V 5 bases and J 6 bases; bases outside gene matches: 8. CDR3 region: CAWGRQGIAEAFF. The DNA for the CDR3 is TGTGCCTGGGGACGACAGGGGATCGCTGAAGCTTTCTTT.

Points on this clone: The CDR3 ends on some other residue instead of the conserved phenylalanine or tryptophan, so this is likely a read error. The rearrangement joins TRBV10-2 to TRBJ1-2; the D is unclear. V lost 6 bases and J 2 bases, leaving 13 bases between the germline ends. There are 14 residues in the CDR3. In germline, CDR1 is WSHSY, CDR2 SAAADI. Here the CDR3 reads CASSPHPTNYGYTL. The CDR3 DNA sequence: TGCGCCAGCAGCCCCCATCCGACGAACTATGGCTACACCCTC.

The CDR3 here is CASSLLQVRSYEQYF. The CDR3 DNA reads as TGTGCCAGCAGTTTGTTACAAGTCAGGTCCTACGAGCAGTACTTC. The chain recombines TRBV28 with TRBJ2-7; unclear D gene. Germline values: CDR1 MDHEN, CDR2 SYDVKM. V lost 3 bases, J lost 1 base, and 13 bases lay in between. This CDR3 has 15 amino acids.

V usage is TRBV6-5 and J usage is TRBJ1-6, with D unresolved. The CDR3 contains 12 residues. V lost 7 bases and J lost 9, with 10 bases in between. CDR1 MNHEY and CDR2 SVGAGI come from the germline V gene. For the CDR3, the DNA is TGTGCCAGCAAGAACGACATTTCACCCCTCCACTTT. Amino acid sequence: CASKNDISPLHF.

The chain has TRBV6-5 and TRBJ1-5; a possible D gene is TRBD1 (6 bases). V was cut by 6 bases and J by 3 bases, with 12 bases left in between. Germline values: CDR1 MNHEY, CDR2 SVGAGI. This CDR3 has 14 amino acids. CDR3 amino acids: CASSNRDNNQPQHF. Written as DNA, the CDR3 is TGTGCCAGCAGCAACCGGGACAACAATCAGCCCCAGCATTTT.

The chain recombines TRBV5-6 with TRBJ2-5; possibly TRBD1 for D (6 bases). Germline loops: CDR1 SGHDT, CDR2 YYEEEE. With 2 bases removed from V and 5 bases from J, the gap between germline ends came to 19 bases. The CDR3 totals 16 residues. The CDR3 region has the DNA TGTGCCAGCAGCTTTGGGGTCCAGGGGCGAGGGGAGACCCAGTACTTC. Its protein product is CASSFGVQGRGETQYF.

The J gene is TRBJ1-5, the V gene TRBV15; 8 bases line up with TRBD1. From germline, CDR1 is LNHNV and CDR2 YYDKDF (reference sequence). The CDR3 consists of 15 residues. Trimming at V came to 3 bases and at J to 3 bases, leaving 4 bases not matched to a gene. The CDR3 bases are TGTGCCACCAGCAGGACAGGGGCTTCCAATCAGCCCCAGCATTTT. Translation: CATSRTGASNQPQHF.